The 10 T cell receptor beta chains listed next were all sequenced from one sample in a study of PD-1 blockade in classical Hodgkin lymphoma (dated by TCRdb to the early 2020s). The time point label on this specimen signifies: cycle 1 day 1 (C1D1), immediately before nivolumab initiation. Every trial patient had relapsed following autologous stem cell transplantation, and prior brentuximab vedotin exposure was what differed among cohorts A, B and C. Library creation used the immunoSEQ multiplex PCR assay. Not all clones reach the TCRdb copy of this immuneACCESS table, which keeps in-frame sequences only. Checked studies attribute under half of the gap to unresolved V genes and leave the rest unexplained. The table for this sample lists 8,500 to 14,000 clones; 75% of them were counted only once. The ten largest clones take up 8.5% to 12% of the sample. Sequenced material: peripheral blood mononuclear cells (PBMCs), taken at baseline. Receptors were obtained from a human donor with classical Hodgkin lymphoma.

The gene calls are TRBV7-2 and TRBJ2-7, with D tentatively TRBD2 (5 bases). The CDR3 is 17 residues long. Trimming stripped 0 bases from V and 2 bases from J, with 17 bases between. The germline V gene encodes CDR1 SGHTA and CDR2 FQGNSA. The CDR3 DNA sequence: TGTGCCAGCAGCTTAGCATCCCGGGGTAGTAGGGCCTACGAGCAGTACTTC. It codes for CASSLASRGSRAYEQYF.

This chain joins TRBV10-3 and TRBJ1-3, with 10 bases that match TRBD1. Germline assignment: CDR1 ENHRY and CDR2 SYGVKD. This CDR3 has 13 amino acids. With 6 bases clipped from V and 8 bases from J, the junction kept 4 bases outside the gene matches. The CDR3, as DNA: TGTGCCATCAGGGGGACAGGGGCGGACACCATATATTTT. Translating it yields CAIRGTGADTIYF.

The rearrangement links TRBV29-1 to TRBJ2-1; a weak D match, TRBD1 (7 bases). CDR3 length equals 13 residues. V was trimmed by 4 bases and J by 2 bases, leaving 9 bases between them. Germline V gene data show CDR1 as SQVTM and CDR2 as ANQGSEA. The CDR3 loop reads CSVAGGTYNEQFF. The DNA of the CDR3 is TGCAGCGTTGCAGGGGGGACCTACAATGAGCAGTTCTTC.

The chain employs TRBV7-9 and TRBJ2-5, with 7 bases lining up with TRBD1. CDR3 length: 15 amino acids. Looked up from germline, CDR1 is SEHNR and CDR2 is FQNEAQ (reference sequence). The J segment lost 5 bases and the V segment lost 5 bases, leaving 11 bases of the junction unmatched. In nucleotides, the CDR3 is TGTGCCAGCAGCCCGGGACAGACCTTCCAGGAGACCCAGTACTTC. This encodes CASSPGQTFQETQYF.

CDR3 nucleotide sequence: TGTGCCAGCAGCGTAGGCCTCCGGGGAGGGGGCAAAAACATTCAGTACTTC. Its translation: CASSVGLRGGGKNIQYF. V gene TRBV9 combines with J gene TRBJ2-4; D might be TRBD2 (7 bases). Looked up from germline, CDR1 is SGDLS and CDR2 is YYNGEE. The CDR3 consists of 17 residues. Trimming stripped 0 bases from V and 3 bases from J, with 16 bases between.

The chain joins TRBV6-1 to TRBJ1-1, with D maybe TRBD1 (5 bases). V lost 4 bases and J 6 bases, leaving 9 bases between the germline ends. The CDR3 length is 12 residues. Germline CDR1 reads MNHNS; CDR2 reads SASEGT. CDR3 DNA sequence: TGTGCCAGCAGTGCGTACAGGCCTGAAGCTTTCTTT. Protein product: CASSAYRPEAFF.

V usage is TRBV5-1 and J usage is TRBJ2-2; the D is unclear. CDR3 length: 15 residues. Trimming shortened V by 1 base and J by 5 bases, and 12 bases separated the two germline ends. Germline CDR1 SGHRS, CDR2 YFSETQ. The CDR3 loop is CASSLSLAGTGELFF. Written as DNA, the CDR3 is TGCGCCAGCAGCTTGTCTCTCGCCGGAACCGGGGAGCTGTTTTTT.

The sample holds one count of this clone. The chain combines TRBV5-4 with TRBJ2-3; TRBD2 aligns across 15 bases. Per germline, CDR1 SGHNT and CDR2 YYREEE (reference sequence). This CDR3 has 17 amino acids. With V trimmed by 4 bases and J by 4 bases, 7 bases remained unmatched. DNA for the CDR3: TGTGCCAGCAGCCACGGGACTAGCGGGGGGAGGGCAGATACGCAGTATTTT. Protein: CASSHGTSGGRADTQYF.

The genes are TRBV19 and TRBJ2-6; D is possibly TRBD1 (5 bases). Trimming removed 4 bases at V and 9 bases at J, with 22 bases between. CDR1 is LNHDA and CDR2 is SQIVND in the germline V gene (reference sequence). This CDR3 contains 17 residues. CDR3 loop: CASSTGLQVSGGNVLTF. The DNA of the CDR3 is TGTGCCAGTAGTACGGGTTTACAGGTGTCCGGCGGCAACGTCCTGACTTTC.

The chain couples TRBV6-5 to TRBJ2-1, with D perhaps matching TRBD1 or TRBD2 (5 bases each). Trimming took off 7 bases at V and 10 bases at J, with 11 bases between the two ends. Germline CDR1 is MNHEY and CDR2 is SVGAGI. The CDR3 has 11 amino acids. The CDR3 is CASTKRDEQFF. CDR3 in DNA: TGTGCCAGCACCAAAAGGGACGAGCAGTTCTTC.